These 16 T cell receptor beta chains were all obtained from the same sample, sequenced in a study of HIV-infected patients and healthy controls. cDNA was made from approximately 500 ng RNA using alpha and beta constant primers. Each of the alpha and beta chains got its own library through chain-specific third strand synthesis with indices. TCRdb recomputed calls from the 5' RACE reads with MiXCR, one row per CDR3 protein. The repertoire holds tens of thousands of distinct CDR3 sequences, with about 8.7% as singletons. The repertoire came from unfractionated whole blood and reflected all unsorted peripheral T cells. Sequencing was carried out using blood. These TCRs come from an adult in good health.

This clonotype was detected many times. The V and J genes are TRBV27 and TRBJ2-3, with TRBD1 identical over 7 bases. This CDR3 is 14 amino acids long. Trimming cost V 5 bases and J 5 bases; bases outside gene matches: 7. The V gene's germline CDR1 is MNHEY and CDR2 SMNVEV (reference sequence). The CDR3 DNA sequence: TGTGCCAGCAGTCGACAGGGATTACAAGATACGCAGTATTTT. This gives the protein CASSRQGLQDTQYF.

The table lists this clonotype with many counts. The CDR3 coding sequence is TGTGCCAGCAGTTCCGGGGCTTTTAGCTCCTACGAGCAGTACTTC. As protein: CASSSGAFSSYEQYF. The chain joins TRBV6-5 to TRBJ2-7; D could derive from TRBD1 or TRBD2 (5 bases each). V was shortened by 4 bases and J by 0 bases, with 13 bases between the two germline ends. This CDR3 has 15 amino acids. CDR1 is MNHEY, CDR2 SVGAGI, per germline.

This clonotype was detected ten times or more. CDR3 coding DNA: TGTGCCAGCAGCCCCGAGGCAGGGGGGCTTCAGCCCCAGCATTTT. Its protein is CASSPEAGGLQPQHF. This chain links TRBV3-1 with TRBJ1-5; 7 bases line up with TRBD1. Germline loops: CDR1 LGHDT, CDR2 YNNKEL (reference sequence). The CDR3 loop spans 15 amino acids. With V trimmed by 4 bases and J by 6 bases, 9 bases remained unmatched.

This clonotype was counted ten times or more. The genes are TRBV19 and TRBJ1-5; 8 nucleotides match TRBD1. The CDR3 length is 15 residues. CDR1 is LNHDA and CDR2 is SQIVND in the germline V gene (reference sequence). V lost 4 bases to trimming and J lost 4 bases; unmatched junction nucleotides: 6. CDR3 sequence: CASSRGQGQNQPQHF. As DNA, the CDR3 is TGTGCCAGTAGTAGAGGACAGGGACAGAATCAGCCCCAGCATTTT.

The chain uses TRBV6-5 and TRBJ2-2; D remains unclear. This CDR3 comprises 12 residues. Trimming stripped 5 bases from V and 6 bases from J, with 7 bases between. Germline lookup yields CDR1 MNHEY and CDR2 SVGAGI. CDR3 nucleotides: TGTGCCAGCAGTCTGTTGGCCGGGGAGCTGTTTTTT. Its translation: CASSLLAGELFF.

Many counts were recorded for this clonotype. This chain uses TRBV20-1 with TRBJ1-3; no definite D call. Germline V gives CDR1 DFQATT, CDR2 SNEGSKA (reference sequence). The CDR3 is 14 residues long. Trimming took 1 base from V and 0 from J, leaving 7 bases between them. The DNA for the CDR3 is TGCAGTGCTAGAGGAGGGTTCTCTGGAAACACCATATATTTT. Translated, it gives CSARGGFSGNTIYF.

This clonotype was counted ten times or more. CDR3 nucleotides: TGTGCCAGCAGCGCGGACACCTCCTACACCTTC. This encodes CASSADTSYTF. The chain joins TRBV2 to TRBJ1-2; D may be TRBD1 (5 bases). The V end was cut by 6 bases, the J end by 10 bases, with 12 bases between. Per germline, CDR1 SNHLY and CDR2 FYNNEI. This CDR3 has 11 amino acids.

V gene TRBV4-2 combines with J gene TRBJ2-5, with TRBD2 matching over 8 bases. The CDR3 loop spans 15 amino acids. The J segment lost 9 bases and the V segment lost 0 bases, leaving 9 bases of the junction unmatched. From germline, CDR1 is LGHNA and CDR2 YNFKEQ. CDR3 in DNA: TGTGCCAGCAGCCAAGATCTGGCTAGCGGGTTCTCCCAGTACTTC. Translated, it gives CASSQDLASGFSQYF.

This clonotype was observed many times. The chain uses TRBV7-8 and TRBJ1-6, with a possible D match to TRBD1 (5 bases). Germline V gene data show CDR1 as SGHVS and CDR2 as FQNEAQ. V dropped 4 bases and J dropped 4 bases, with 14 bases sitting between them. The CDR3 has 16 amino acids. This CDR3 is CASSYPPGRYNSPLHF. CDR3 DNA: TGTGCCAGCAGCTACCCGCCAGGGAGGTATAATTCACCCCTCCACTTT.

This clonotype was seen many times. The CDR3: CSARGGLIHEQYF. The CDR3 coding sequence is TGCAGTGCTAGAGGCGGCCTAATCCACGAGCAGTACTTC. This chain connects TRBV20-1 to TRBJ2-7; no clear D. Germline CDR1 DFQATT, CDR2 SNEGSKA (reference sequence). The CDR3 has 13 residues. V shed 1 base and J shed 5 bases, with 12 bases lying between them.

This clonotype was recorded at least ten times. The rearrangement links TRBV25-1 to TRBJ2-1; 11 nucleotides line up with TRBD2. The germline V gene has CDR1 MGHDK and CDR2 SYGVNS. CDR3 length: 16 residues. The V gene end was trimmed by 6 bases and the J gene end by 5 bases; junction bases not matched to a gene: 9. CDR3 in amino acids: CASSLLSGGANNEQFF. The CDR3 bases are TGTGCCAGCAGCCTACTTAGCGGGGGGGCCAACAATGAGCAGTTCTTC.

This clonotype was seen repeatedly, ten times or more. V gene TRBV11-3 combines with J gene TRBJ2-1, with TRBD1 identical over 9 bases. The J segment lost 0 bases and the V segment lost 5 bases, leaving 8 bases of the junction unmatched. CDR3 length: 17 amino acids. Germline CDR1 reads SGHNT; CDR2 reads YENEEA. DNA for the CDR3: TGTGCCAGCAGCAACACAGGGGGCGACCCCTCCTACAATGAGCAGTTCTTC. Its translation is CASSNTGGDPSYNEQFF.

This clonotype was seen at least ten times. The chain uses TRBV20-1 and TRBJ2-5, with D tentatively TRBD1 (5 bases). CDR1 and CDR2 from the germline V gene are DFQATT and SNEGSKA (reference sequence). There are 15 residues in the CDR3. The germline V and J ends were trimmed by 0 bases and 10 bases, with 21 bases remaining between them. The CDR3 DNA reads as TGCAGTGCTAGAGATCCGAGAACAACACTGCAGGGCCAGTACTTC. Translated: CSARDPRTTLQGQYF.

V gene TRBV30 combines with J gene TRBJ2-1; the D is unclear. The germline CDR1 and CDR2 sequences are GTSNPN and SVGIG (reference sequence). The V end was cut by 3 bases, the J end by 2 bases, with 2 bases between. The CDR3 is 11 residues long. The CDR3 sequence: CAWRPYNEQFF. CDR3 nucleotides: TGTGCCTGGAGGCCCTACAATGAGCAGTTCTTC.

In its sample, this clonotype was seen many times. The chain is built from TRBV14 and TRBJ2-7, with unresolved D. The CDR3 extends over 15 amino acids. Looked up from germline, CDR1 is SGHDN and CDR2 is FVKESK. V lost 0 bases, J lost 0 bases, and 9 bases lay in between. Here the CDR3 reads CASSQEAYSSYEQYF. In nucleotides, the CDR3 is TGTGCCAGCAGCCAAGAGGCTTATAGCTCCTACGAGCAGTACTTC.

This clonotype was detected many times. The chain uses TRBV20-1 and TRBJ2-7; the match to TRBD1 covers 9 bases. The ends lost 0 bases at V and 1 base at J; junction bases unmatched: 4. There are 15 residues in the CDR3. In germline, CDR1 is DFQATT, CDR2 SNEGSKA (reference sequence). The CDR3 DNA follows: TGCAGTGCTAGAGAACCGGGACAGGGATCCTACGAGCAGTACTTC. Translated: CSAREPGQGSYEQYF.